This T cell receptor (beta chain) emerged from a study of blood T cell repertoires in COVID-19. At the level of the study: Italy, Spain and the United States were the sources of the convalescent and acute COVID-19 samples. Nucleic acid was either cDNA or gDNA, and it came from T cells, B-cell-depleted T cells, or PBMCs.

The data were produced by immunoSEQ multiplex PCR, yet TCRdb's version contains in-frame clones alone and is incomplete. The table has approximately 77,000 clones, 75% to 85% seen once. The germline CDR1 and CDR2 sequences are LGHNA and YSLEER. V lost 3 bases and J 6 bases, leaving 12 bases between the germline ends. CDR3 size: 15 residues. The chain employs TRBV4-3 and TRBJ1-6; no firm D call. Input material: peripheral blood. The sequence was obtained from an older woman with acute or convalescent COVID-19. CDR3 nucleotides: TGCGCCAGCAGCCAGAACGCACAGTCTAATTCACCCCTCCACTTT. Translating it yields CASSQNAQSNSPLHF.